The 21 T cell receptor beta chains below were found in one sample sequenced in a study of T cells in localized non-small cell lung cancer. Produced via immunoSEQ multiplex PCR; TCRdb's table is partial and in-frame only. The data contain under 20,000 clones, around 83% of them singletons. The specimen comprised peripheral blood, sampled before any cancer treatment. Receptor source: a male donor aged 60 or older with stage I lung adenocarcinoma.

This clone was seen a handful of times. The gene calls are TRBV7-2 and TRBJ1-6; D is unresolved. This CDR3 is built from 15 residues. Trimming pared 1 base from V and 8 bases from J, leaving 12 bases between. The germline gives CDR1 SGHTA, CDR2 FQGNSA. The CDR3 DNA reads as TGTGCCAGCAGCTTAGTACAGCCGGGCGATTCACCCCTCCACTTT. Amino acid sequence: CASSLVQPGDSPLHF.

The chain couples TRBV14 to TRBJ2-6; TRBD1 agrees at 7 bases. This CDR3 spans 19 amino acids. The trim removed 1 base at V and 0 bases at J, leaving 9 bases unmatched. CDR1 and CDR2 from the germline V gene are SGHDN and FVKESK. CDR3 residues: CASSQGLTGPGSGANVLTF. The CDR3 bases are TGTGCCAGCAGCCAAGGCTTGACAGGGCCAGGCTCTGGGGCCAACGTCCTGACTTTC. Together with reference TRBV14 and TRBJ2-6, the CDR3 gives the full variable domain: EAGVTQFPSHSVIEKGQTVTLRCDPISGHDNLYWYRRVMGKEIKFLLHFVKESKQDESGMPNNRFLAERTGGTYSTLKVQPAELEDSGVYFCASSQGLTGPGSGANVLTFGAGSRLTVL.

The chain has TRBV6-1 and TRBJ2-5; 12 nucleotides match TRBD2. V gave up 5 bases and J gave up 4 bases; unmatched junction bases: 2. The V gene's germline CDR1 is MNHNS and CDR2 SASEGT. The CDR3 extends over 14 amino acids. The CDR3 region has the DNA TGTGCCAGCAGTCGGGGACTAGCGGGAGAGACCCAGTACTTC. Amino acids: CASSRGLAGETQYF.

V and J are TRBV30 and TRBJ2-7; no reliable D call. Germline values: CDR1 GTSNPN, CDR2 SVGIG (reference sequence). The CDR3 is 13 amino acids. V dropped 2 bases and J dropped 2 bases, with 10 bases sitting between them. The CDR3 loop is CAWSQLMTYEQYF. The CDR3 bases are TGTGCCTGGAGTCAGCTAATGACCTACGAGCAGTACTTC. The full variable domain, in which reference TRBV30 and TRBJ2-7 provide the parts outside the CDR3, is SQTIHQWPATLVQPVGSPLSLECTVEGTSNPNLYWYRQAAGRGLQLLFYSVGIGQISSEVPQNLSASRPQDRQFILSSKKLLLSDSGFYLCAWSQLMTYEQYFGPGTRLTVT.

J is TRBJ2-1 and V is TRBV6-1; D is possibly TRBD2 (7 bases). Trimming shortened V by 2 bases and J by 2 bases, and 10 bases separated the two germline ends. Germline CDR1 MNHNS, CDR2 SASEGT. The CDR3 sequence is 15 residues long. This chain's CDR3 is CASSEWGGPYNEQFF. The DNA of the CDR3 is TGTGCCAGCAGTGAATGGGGGGGCCCCTACAATGAGCAGTTCTTC.

The rearrangement joins TRBV7-2 to TRBJ2-7, with 8 bases that match TRBD2. This CDR3 spans 15 amino acids. Unmatched junction bases numbered 9, after V lost 4 bases and J lost 4 bases. Germline V lookup: CDR1 SGHTA, CDR2 FQGNSA. CDR3 nucleotide sequence: TGTGCCAGCAGCTCCGGGGTTAGCGGGATATACGAGCAGTACTTC. It is translated as CASSSGVSGIYEQYF.

This clone was seen a few times. The CDR3 protein is CASSQETGLAAAYEQYF. DNA for the CDR3: TGCGCCAGCAGCCAAGAAACGGGACTAGCAGCAGCCTACGAGCAGTACTTC. This chain links TRBV4-3 with TRBJ2-7; 9 bases are a match to TRBD2. This CDR3 is built from 17 residues. V lost 0 bases, J lost 2 bases, and 8 bases stayed unmatched. Germline assignment: CDR1 LGHNA and CDR2 YSLEER.

This clone was counted a few times. CDR3 protein: CASSPPGRGMNTEAFF. The DNA of the CDR3 is TGTGCCAGCAGTCCCCCGGGGAGGGGGATGAACACTGAAGCTTTCTTT. The V call is TRBV28, the J call TRBJ1-1, with a tentative D call TRBD1 (6 bases). The V end was cut by 5 bases, the J end by 0 bases, with 16 bases between. Germline V gene data show CDR1 as MDHEN and CDR2 as SYDVKM. The CDR3 covers 16 residues.

V is TRBV5-1 and J is TRBJ1-2, with D possibly TRBD1 on 5 matching bases. The CDR3 has 13 amino acids. Trimming removed 0 bases from V and 4 bases from J, with 7 bases in between. Per germline, CDR1 SGHRS and CDR2 YFSETQ. The CDR3 bases are TGCGCCAGCAGCTTGGGTGGGGGCTATGGCTACACCTTC. Amino acids: CASSLGGGYGYTF.

The V gene is TRBV19, the J gene TRBJ1-5; D is unclear. Trimming stripped 5 bases from V and 9 bases from J, with 20 bases between. This CDR3 is built from 15 residues. Germline values: CDR1 LNHDA, CDR2 SQIVND (reference sequence). The CDR3 reads CASSPRDGISWPQHF. The CDR3 DNA is TGTGCCAGTAGTCCCAGAGACGGTATTTCATGGCCCCAGCATTTT.

This chain joins TRBV10-1 and TRBJ2-3; D gene ambiguous. V was shortened by 4 bases and J by 3 bases, with 17 bases between the two germline ends. CDR1 and CDR2 from the germline V gene are WNHNN and SYGVQD (reference sequence). This CDR3 has 16 residues. Here the CDR3 DNA reads TGCGCCAGCAGTGGAACCTCGGACCGCTGGACAGATACGCAGTATTTT. Residues: CASSGTSDRWTDTQYF.

V usage is TRBV28 and J usage is TRBJ2-1; D unclear. Germline CDR1 MDHEN, CDR2 SYDVKM. The CDR3 is 13 residues long. Trimming removed 3 bases from V and 10 bases from J, with 13 bases in between. In nucleotides, the CDR3 is TGTGCCAGCAGTTTCGGACCGACCTTCGAGCAGTTCTTC. It yields the protein CASSFGPTFEQFF.

The chain links TRBV5-1 to TRBJ2-5, with D perhaps TRBD1 (5 bases). Germline V gene sequence: CDR1 SGHRS, CDR2 YFSETQ. There are 11 residues in the CDR3. With 7 bases removed from V and 2 bases from J, the gap between germline ends came to 6 bases. This CDR3 is CASGAQETQYF. CDR3 coding DNA: TGCGCCAGCGGGGCACAAGAGACCCAGTACTTC.

V usage is TRBV27 and J usage is TRBJ1-6, with unresolved D. Germline lookup yields CDR1 MNHEY and CDR2 SMNVEV (reference sequence). The V gene lost 7 bases and the J gene lost 2 bases, with 15 bases spanning the gap. This CDR3 comprises 16 residues. The CDR3 DNA reads as TGTGCCAGCACCCTACAGCTTACGGCCTATAATTCACCCCTCCACTTT. This codes for CASTLQLTAYNSPLHF.

This clone was counted a few times. The chain combines TRBV28 with TRBJ2-5; D is unresolved. The length of the CDR3 is 14 residues. Germline lookup yields CDR1 MDHEN and CDR2 SYDVKM. The germline V and J ends were trimmed by 5 bases and 2 bases, with 12 bases remaining between them. The CDR3 DNA sequence: TGTGCCAGCAGTATCGGTCGGGCACAAGAGACCCAGTACTTC. Amino acids: CASSIGRAQETQYF.

The CDR3 DNA reads as TGTGCCAGCAGCAAGTTAGATAGCACAGATACGCAGTATTTT. It translates to CASSKLDSTDTQYF. V gene TRBV28 combines with J gene TRBJ2-3; no firm D call. This CDR3 spans 14 amino acids. Germline-derived CDR1 and CDR2 are MDHEN and SYDVKM. V was pared by 6 bases and J by 0 bases, with 10 bases between.

The chain has TRBV7-3 and TRBJ2-3, with TRBD1 as a possible D gene (6 bases). Germline V gene lookup returns CDR1 SGHTA and CDR2 FQGTGA. V was clipped by 5 bases and J by 4 bases, with 16 bases between them. The CDR3 has 15 residues. The CDR3: CASSKQGSRPDTQYF. As DNA, the CDR3 is TGTGCCAGCAGCAAACAGGGTAGCCGGCCAGATACGCAGTATTTT.

This clone was found a few times. V usage is TRBV29-1 and J usage is TRBJ2-5; no definite D call. This CDR3 region has 13 residues. The V gene's germline CDR1 is SQVTM and CDR2 ANQGSEA. The V and J ends lost 7 bases and 2 bases respectively, with 14 bases between them. CDR3 in amino acids: CSAKVGSQETQYF. The CDR3 bases are TGCAGCGCCAAAGTAGGATCACAAGAGACCCAGTACTTC.

The chain couples TRBV10-2 to TRBJ1-1; D not resolved. The germline V gene has CDR1 WSHSY and CDR2 SAAADI. Deletions cut 0 bases from V and 1 base from J, with 3 bases between. The CDR3 runs to 13 residues. The CDR3 DNA follows: TGCGCCAGCAGTGAGTCGGCGAACACTGAAGCTTTCTTT. This encodes CASSESANTEAFF.

This clone has a handful of counts. The rearrangement joins TRBV10-1 to TRBJ2-2; D perhaps matches TRBD1 (6 bases). V gave up 10 bases and J gave up 7 bases, with 19 bases separating them. Per the germline V gene, CDR1 is WNHNN and CDR2 is SYGVQD (reference sequence). This CDR3 comprises 14 residues. The CDR3 spells CATSQGGRRGELFF. The CDR3 DNA sequence: TGCGCCACCTCACAAGGGGGTCGACGCGGGGAGCTGTTTTTT.

The chain recombines TRBV6-5 with TRBJ2-1, with D tentatively TRBD1 or TRBD2 (5 bases each). The CDR3 has 13 amino acids. V was trimmed by 2 bases and J by 9 bases, leaving 11 bases between them. Germline loops: CDR1 MNHEY, CDR2 SVGAGI. CDR3 sequence: CASSYPGTREQFF. The CDR3 DNA is TGTGCCAGCAGTTACCCCGGGACCCGTGAGCAGTTCTTC.